These 8 T cell receptor beta chains were all obtained from the same sample, sequenced in a study of CD8+ T cells in alopecia areata. Treatment denoted: oral pan-JAK inhibitor, 5-10 mg twice daily. cDNA serving as the sequencing template came from extracted, reverse transcribed RNA. Repertoires were generated with immunoSEQ multiplex PCR, while TCRdb's copy carries only in-frame clones and drops some. Of some 180,000 clones listed, roughly 50% are singletons. The sample consisted of CD8+ T cells sorted from blood, taken at week 24, from a patient treated with tofacitinib. These TCRs come from a human donor with alopecia areata.

CDR3 DNA: TGTGCCAGCATTTATACCGGGGAGCTGTTTTTT. Translated, it gives CASIYTGELFF. V and J are TRBV6-6 and TRBJ2-2, with D unresolved. V was clipped by 7 bases and J by 5 bases, with 5 bases between them. There are 11 residues in the CDR3. CDR1 is MNHNY and CDR2 is SVGAGI in the germline V gene (reference sequence).

The chain couples TRBV11-2 to TRBJ1-2; TRBD1 matches 8 bases. V trimming: 5 bases; J trimming: 5 bases; junction bases outside the gene matches: 7. The CDR3 is made up of 14 amino acids. CDR1 SGHAT and CDR2 FQNNGV come from the germline V gene. The CDR3 here is CASSPGQGSYGYTF. Written as DNA, the CDR3 is TGTGCCAGCAGCCCCGGACAGGGCAGTTATGGCTACACCTTC.

The rearrangement joins TRBV9 to TRBJ2-3, with a weak D call TRBD1 (5 bases). The CDR3 covers 14 residues. Germline loops: CDR1 SGDLS, CDR2 YYNGEE. Trimming stripped 4 bases from V and 2 bases from J, with 11 bases between. The CDR3 DNA reads as TGTGCCAGCAGCCCCCAGACAGTCACAGATACGCAGTATTTT. This sequence encodes CASSPQTVTDTQYF.

This clone came up a few times. This chain joins TRBV30 and TRBJ2-3, with TRBD2 identical over 8 bases. V lost 4 bases to trimming and J lost 1 base; unmatched junction nucleotides: 4. Germline V CDR1 and CDR2: GTSNPN, SVGIG (reference sequence). CDR3 length equals 14 residues. The CDR3 is CAWTSGSRTDTQYF. As DNA, the CDR3 is TGTGCCTGGACTAGCGGGTCCCGCACAGATACGCAGTATTTT.

The rearrangement uses TRBV7-8 and TRBJ2-2, with unresolved D. The germline V and J ends were trimmed by 1 base and 0 bases, with 12 bases remaining between them. Germline V gives CDR1 SGHVS, CDR2 FQNEAQ. CDR3 length: 17 residues. The CDR3 DNA follows: TGTGCCAGCAGCTTAGGTGCAGGCAGCGCGAACACCGGGGAGCTGTTTTTT. It encodes CASSLGAGSANTGELFF.

This clone was observed a handful of times. The chain has TRBV4-3 and TRBJ1-5, with D perhaps TRBD1 (5 bases). V was cut by 0 bases and J by 0 bases, with 6 bases left in between. The CDR3 has 15 amino acids. Germline CDR1 reads LGHNA; CDR2 reads YSLEER. CDR3 in amino acids: CASSQEGDSNQPQHF. CDR3 in DNA: TGCGCCAGCAGCCAAGAAGGGGATAGCAATCAGCCCCAGCATTTT.

CDR3 protein: CASSGRDTNYGYTF. Here the CDR3 DNA reads TGTGCCAGCAGCGGGAGGGACACGAACTATGGCTACACCTTC. The genes are TRBV9 and TRBJ1-2, with D tentatively TRBD1 (6 bases). The germline V and J ends were trimmed by 3 bases and 2 bases, with 11 bases remaining between them. This CDR3 is 14 amino acids long. The germline gives CDR1 SGDLS, CDR2 YYNGEE. Full variable domain (remainder filled in from reference TRBV9 and TRBJ1-2): DSGVTQTPKHLITATGQRVTLRCSPRSGDLSVYWYQQSLDQGLQFLIQYYNGEERAKGNILERFSAQQFPDLHSELNLSSLELGDSALYFCASSGRDTNYGYTFGSGTRLTVV.

This sequence joins TRBV4-3 and TRBJ2-2; 8 bases map to TRBD2. The CDR3 loop spans 14 amino acids. The V gene's germline CDR1 is LGHNA and CDR2 YSLEER. With V trimmed by 5 bases and J by 6 bases, 5 bases remained unmatched. This CDR3 is CASSYKAGAGELFF. The CDR3 nucleotides are TGCGCCAGCAGCTACAAAGCGGGGGCCGGGGAGCTGTTTTTT.